This T cell receptor beta chain comes out of a study of blood T cells in healthy people across ages (dated by TCRdb to the mid-2010s). General notes on the study: Template switching captured roughly one uniquely barcoded TCR beta cDNA molecule per two T cells in model experiments. Age-related changes in TCR beta repertoire diversity were measured in the study by deep sequencing normalized with unique cDNA molecular identifiers. The donors were split into four age groups: young (average around 16 years), middle-aged (roughly 39), aged (approximately 60) and long-lived (82). To avoid experimental bias, donors of different ages were spread randomly across the sequencing lanes. Using the same blood draw, the study looked at two additional independent replicas of 1 million unique cDNA reads for two donors, one aged 18 to 29 and the other aged 80 or older. What the research found in general, with its limitations: There was a strong correlation between observed TCR beta diversity and the percentage of naive T cells measured by flow cytometry. Since profiling was done on bulk unsorted PBMCs, naive and antigen-experienced compartments could not be conclusively compared. Donor CMV infection status was unknown, potentially confounding age-related changes in expanded clonotypes. Estimates of total diversity based on one million sequenced T cells were regarded as lower bounds and as underestimates. The long-lived group showed more naive CD4+ T cells, fewer expanded clones and increased TCR diversity than the aged group, suggesting age selection. As age increased, observed TCR beta diversity per million T cells dropped in a roughly linear way, and a significant reduction was already evident by age 40.

The CDR3, cysteine through phenylalanine, is 16 amino acids long. The kept DNA is CDR3 alone, 48 bases in frame from the first base. V ends up 0 bases short and J 3 bases short, with an unmatched junction base count of 5. CDR1 and CDR2 are drawn from the germline V gene: SGHVS, FQNEAQ. The library came from 5' RACE. Sequencing used an Illumina HiSeq 2500. The second PCR ran for roughly 7 to 11 cycles and used a J-beta primer mix along with a sample-barcoded 5' primer. Each TCR beta cDNA molecule received a unique molecular identifier from a template-switch 5' adaptor carrying 12 random nucleotides. Each sample yielded at least 2.5 million CDR3-containing paired-end reads. First-strand cDNA synthesis was performed from all RNA using the Mint cDNA synthesis kit, with priming by a TRBC-specific oligonucleotide. Following uracil-DNA glycosylase treatment, all cDNA underwent a first 18-cycle PCR with the universal primers M1SS and BC2_uni_R. Per the authors' processing: Normalization of each sample was performed by random selection of 1 million high-quality reads, each carrying a distinct molecular identifier. Instead of being binned into consensus sequences, reads that shared molecular identifiers were thrown out. MiTCR, set to a Q25 quality threshold and the strictest error-elimination algorithm, was used for CDR3 identification, clonotype clustering and error correction. A nonparametric unseen species model using Euler transformation provided a lower-bound estimate of total TCR beta diversity. The public reads were quality trimmed at Q25 with fastp and then assembled into clones with MiXCR by TCRdb, keeping productive beta chains. Identical CDR3 proteins give one entry, which carries the most common genes and DNA. What appears here as the V and J calls and clone size reflects TCRdb's work, not the paper's. This sample gives some 1.7 million distinct CDR3 sequences in total; approximately 28% of them show up just once. The top ten constitute more than 6% of the sample.

The donors were roughly 38 Caucasian individuals from Russia, aged roughly 6 to 100 years, who were systemically healthy. Ten milliliters of peripheral blood were drawn from each donor into EDTA-treated Vacutainer tubes. Ficoll-Paque density-gradient centrifugation was used to isolate PBMCs, with at least 7 million per sample. Trizol reagent was used to extract total RNA from the PBMCs, yielding at least 5.5 micrograms per sample. Naive CD45RAhigh/CD27high T cell percentages were measured by flow cytometry on a PBMC aliquot from every donor. This clonotype showed up just a few times. No antigen is known for it. No qualities accompany the bases; no much larger clone lies one base away.

The receptor chain draws on TRBV7-8 and TRBJ2-3; 8 nucleotides in the junction match TRBD2. The source is a woman younger than 45 in good health. Sequencing used blood. The DNA sequence is given as TGTGCCAGCAGCTTAGCGGAAGCGGGGGTGACAGATACGCAGTATTTT. The translation is CASSLAEAGVTDTQYF. The entire variable domain, with the stretches around the CDR3 drawn from the reference TRBV7-8 and TRBJ2-3 proteins, is GAGVSQSPRYKVAKRGQDVALRCDPISGHVSLFWYQQALGQGPEFLTYFQNEAQLDKSGLPSDRFFAERPEGSVSTLKIQRTQQEDSAVYLCASSLAEAGVTDTQYFGPGTRLTVL.